These 20 T cell receptor beta chains share one sample of origin, sequenced in a study of T-cell memory formation after mild COVID-19. Via MiXCR, TCRdb re-called the 5' RACE reads, giving one row per CDR3 protein. Of around 190,000 distinct CDR3 sequences listed, roughly 18% are singletons. Source material: PBMCs or a T cell subset sorted from them (not recorded which). The receptors were sampled from a man aged 18 to 30 who had mild COVID-19 (a few samples of this study predate the infection). Cell type and time point are not known.

The rearrangement links TRBV7-2 to TRBJ2-5; D call uncertain. V shed 5 bases and J shed 1 base, with 11 bases lying between them. Germline-derived CDR1 and CDR2 are SGHTA and FQGNSA. The CDR3 extends over 14 amino acids. The CDR3 DNA sequence: TGTGCCAGCAGCCTACGCCTGGGCCAAGAGACCCAGTACTTC. It codes for CASSLRLGQETQYF.

This clonotype was found many times. The chain is built from TRBV5-6 and TRBJ2-6; D may be TRBD1 or TRBD2 (6 bases each). The CDR3 totals 14 residues. Germline V gene lookup returns CDR1 SGHDT and CDR2 YYEEEE. The V gene lost 3 bases and the J gene lost 4 bases, with 8 bases spanning the gap. CDR3 bases: TGTGCCAGCAGCTGGGGGGCCGGGGCCAACGTCCTGACTTTC. Its translation is CASSWGAGANVLTF.

This clonotype was seen more than once but under ten times. J is TRBJ2-2 and V is TRBV19; D uncertain. Germline-derived CDR1 and CDR2 are LNHDA and SQIVND (reference sequence). This CDR3 spans 13 amino acids. The V end was cut by 5 bases, the J end by 1 base, with 5 bases between. Here the CDR3 DNA reads TGTGCCAGTAGTGGCGGGAACACCGGGGAGCTGTTTTTT. Protein: CASSGGNTGELFF.

This clonotype turned up a few times. The chain recombines TRBV7-6 with TRBJ2-1; 9 bases map to TRBD2. CDR3 length: 15 residues. Germline V gives CDR1 SGHVS, CDR2 FNYEAQ. V shed 5 bases and J 7 bases; nucleotides not matched to a gene: 9. The CDR3 spells CASSQAGGTINEQFF. The CDR3 DNA sequence: TGTGCCAGCAGCCAAGCGGGGGGAACCATAAATGAGCAGTTCTTC.

The chain employs TRBV20-1 and TRBJ1-2; 7 bases agree with TRBD1. Germline assignment: CDR1 DFQATT and CDR2 SNEGSKA (reference sequence). The V segment lost 7 bases and the J segment 8 bases; nucleotides outside the gene matches: 10. This CDR3 comprises 12 residues. Written as DNA, the CDR3 is TGCAGTGGAGCTGACAGGGACCTCGGCTACACCTTC. Its protein is CSGADRDLGYTF.

This clonotype was observed a handful of times. The V gene is TRBV11-2, the J gene TRBJ2-5; no clear D gene. CDR3 length equals 17 residues. Trimming cost V 1 base and J 0 bases, with 15 bases left between them. Looked up from germline, CDR1 is SGHAT and CDR2 is FQNNGV. The DNA of the CDR3 is TGTGCCAGCAGCTTAGTCACCCTGCGGTGGAACCAAGAGACCCAGTACTTC. It encodes CASSLVTLRWNQETQYF. Variable domain in full (rest from reference TRBV11-2 and TRBJ2-5): EAGVAQSPRYKIIEKRQSVAFWCNPISGHATLYWYQQILGQGPKLLIQFQNNGVVDDSQLPKDRFSAERLKGVDSTLKIQPAKLEDSAVYLCASSLVTLRWNQETQYFGPGTRLLVL.

The V and J genes are TRBV11-3 and TRBJ2-3; 13 bases match TRBD2. This CDR3 region has 16 residues. V dropped 6 bases and J dropped 4; count of bases not matched to a gene: 7. The V gene's germline CDR1 is SGHNT and CDR2 YENEEA. For the CDR3, the DNA is TGTGCCAGCAGGCACCGACTAGCGGGGGGACCAGATACGCAGTATTTT. The encoded protein is CASRHRLAGGPDTQYF. Drawing the rest from reference TRBV11-3 and TRBJ2-3, the complete variable domain is EAGVVQSPRYKIIEKKQPVAFWCNPISGHNTLYWYLQNLGQGPELLIRYENEEAVDDSQLPKDRFSAERLKGVDSTLKIQPAELGDSAVYLCASRHRLAGGPDTQYFGPGTRLTVL.

The chain has TRBV5-4 and TRBJ1-6; D unclear. Germline CDR1 SGHNT, CDR2 YYREEE (reference sequence). V lost 4 bases to trimming and J lost 7 bases, with 9 bases between them. The CDR3 extends over 13 amino acids. In DNA form, the CDR3 reads TGTGCCAGCAGCCAGTCACAGAATTCACCCCTCCACTTT. Protein: CASSQSQNSPLHF.

The chain employs TRBV7-9 and TRBJ2-5, with 9 bases identical to TRBD1. Trimming cost V 4 bases and J 5 bases; bases outside gene matches: 8. The CDR3 has 15 residues. Germline CDR1 reads SEHNR; CDR2 reads FQNEAQ (reference sequence). The CDR3, as DNA: TGTGCCAGCAGCTCCTACAGGGGGCTAAGGGAGACCCAGTACTTC. Translation gives CASSSYRGLRETQYF.

This clonotype was counted at least ten times. The chain joins TRBV29-1 to TRBJ2-1, with D maybe TRBD2 (5 bases). Looked up from germline, CDR1 is SQVTM and CDR2 is ANQGSEA. The CDR3 totals 17 residues. V gave up 1 base and J gave up 7 bases, with 23 bases separating them. The CDR3: CSVEGRSGLGFGNEQFF. The CDR3 DNA is TGCAGCGTTGAAGGTCGTTCGGGATTGGGGTTTGGAAATGAGCAGTTCTTC.

The rearrangement joins TRBV18 to TRBJ2-5; D remains unclear. CDR3 length: 12 amino acids. Germline lookup yields CDR1 KGHSH and CDR2 LQKENI. V lost 5 bases and J 5 bases, leaving 9 bases between the germline ends. CDR3 bases: TGTGCCAGCTCAGTGGTTGGGGAGACCCAGTACTTC. It yields the protein CASSVVGETQYF.

V usage is TRBV2 and J usage is TRBJ1-5; no reliable D call. Germline loops: CDR1 SNHLY, CDR2 FYNNEI. This CDR3 has 13 residues. V was cut by 6 bases and J by 7 bases, with 13 bases left in between. The CDR3 here is CASSLGLVQPQHF. The CDR3 bases are TGTGCCAGCAGCCTCGGTTTGGTCCAGCCCCAGCATTTT.

This clonotype was recorded a few times. The rearrangement uses TRBV7-3 and TRBJ2-7, with D maybe TRBD2 (6 bases). The germline V gene has CDR1 SGHTA and CDR2 FQGTGA. V shed 5 bases and J shed 0 bases, with 14 bases lying between them. The CDR3 spans 15 residues. CDR3 amino acids: CASSLGAGSSYEQYF. As DNA, the CDR3 is TGTGCCAGCAGCCTAGGAGCCGGGAGCTCCTACGAGCAGTACTTC. Full variable domain (remainder filled in from reference TRBV7-3 and TRBJ2-7): GAGVSQTPSNKVTEKGKYVELRCDPISGHTALYWYRQSLGQGPEFLIYFQGTGAADDSGLPNDRFFAVRPEGSVSTLKIQRTERGDSAVYLCASSLGAGSSYEQYFGPGTRLTVT.

The chain couples TRBV19 to TRBJ1-1; TRBD1 matches at 8 bases. CDR1 and CDR2 from the germline V gene are LNHDA and SQIVND (reference sequence). The CDR3 is made up of 14 amino acids. V was clipped by 5 bases and J by 4 bases; unmatched bases: 6. In DNA, the CDR3 is TGTGCCAGTAGTCCAGGGGGCGTAAGCACTGAAGCTTTCTTT. It specifies CASSPGGVSTEAFF.

This clonotype was recorded a few times. The J gene is TRBJ1-1, the V gene TRBV7-9; D unclear. Trimming removed 4 bases from V and 9 bases from J, with 18 bases in between. The CDR3 covers 14 residues. Looked up from germline, CDR1 is SEHNR and CDR2 is FQNEAQ (reference sequence). The CDR3 DNA reads TGTGCCAGCAGCTCGGACTCGAGAGGCCCAAAAGCTTTCTTT. It specifies CASSSDSRGPKAFF.

Here the CDR3 DNA reads TGTGCCAGCAGTTACGACGGGACGGCGTGGAGGATGGAGACCCAGTACTTC. It translates to CASSYDGTAWRMETQYF. V usage is TRBV6-2 or TRBV6-3 and J usage is TRBJ2-5; tentatively, D is TRBD1 or TRBD2 (5 bases each). Germline V gene sequence: CDR1 MNHEY, CDR2 SVGEGT. The CDR3 runs 17 residues. Trimming took off 2 bases at V and 5 bases at J, with 21 bases between the two ends.

The chain joins TRBV5-1 to TRBJ2-5; 8 bases are shared with TRBD1. The ends lost 4 bases at V and 2 bases at J; junction bases unmatched: 10. This CDR3 is 16 amino acids long. Germline CDR1 and CDR2: SGHRS and YFSETQ. The CDR3 reads CASSPGQGWGQETQYF. CDR3 bases: TGCGCCAGCAGCCCCGGACAGGGATGGGGACAAGAGACCCAGTACTTC.

The chain combines TRBV14 with TRBJ2-2, with 10 nucleotides matching TRBD1. The V gene end was trimmed by 3 bases and the J gene end by 5 bases; junction bases not matched to a gene: 9. CDR3 length: 17 amino acids. CDR1 SGHDN and CDR2 FVKESK come from the germline V gene. The CDR3 sequence: CASSQLTGGAWTGELFF. Here the CDR3 DNA reads TGTGCCAGCAGCCAGTTGACAGGGGGCGCTTGGACCGGGGAGCTGTTTTTT.

The chain uses TRBV7-9 and TRBJ2-5, with 7 bases identical to TRBD2. The CDR3 length is 15 residues. The V gene end was trimmed by 1 base and the J gene end by 5 bases; junction bases not matched to a gene: 7. In germline, CDR1 is SEHNR, CDR2 FQNEAQ (reference sequence). CDR3 bases: TGTGCCAGCAGCTTAGGGGGCAGCGGGGCTGAGACCCAGTACTTC. Amino acid sequence: CASSLGGSGAETQYF.

This clonotype occurred a few times. The chain is built from TRBV25-1 and TRBJ2-7; D remains ambiguous. V lost 2 bases and J lost 0, with 17 bases in between. This CDR3 contains 17 residues. The germline CDR1 and CDR2 sequences are MGHDK and SYGVNS. The DNA for the CDR3 is TGTGCCAGCAGTGAACCGGGCCAAAACCCTAGCTCCTACGAGCAGTACTTC. Its protein is CASSEPGQNPSSYEQYF.